The subject of this entry is one TCR beta chain. Its antigen is currently unknown. The CDR3 extends over 18 amino acids. Germline-derived CDR1 and CDR2 are SGHRS and YFSETQ. V shed 3 bases and J 9 bases; nucleotides not matched to a gene: 18. The data derive from a study of cytomegalovirus exposure and HLA in healthy donors. Study-wide findings and caveats: Presence/absence analysis assumed near-uniform sequencing depth across donors.

PCR employed 60 Vbeta and 13 Jbeta primers. Clones were read by immunoSEQ multiplex PCR, and TCRdb kept only the in-frame ones, dropping some. The sample consists of 170,000 or so clones, around four fifths of them appearing once. The sample was PBMCs. The sequence came from a young man in good health and CMV-seronegative. V is TRBV5-1 and J is TRBJ1-1, with TRBD1 matching 12 bases. CDR3 protein: CASSSPGQGAGEAAKAFF. As DNA, the CDR3 is TGCGCCAGCAGCTCTCCGGGACAGGGGGCGGGTGAGGCGGCTAAAGCTTTCTTT.